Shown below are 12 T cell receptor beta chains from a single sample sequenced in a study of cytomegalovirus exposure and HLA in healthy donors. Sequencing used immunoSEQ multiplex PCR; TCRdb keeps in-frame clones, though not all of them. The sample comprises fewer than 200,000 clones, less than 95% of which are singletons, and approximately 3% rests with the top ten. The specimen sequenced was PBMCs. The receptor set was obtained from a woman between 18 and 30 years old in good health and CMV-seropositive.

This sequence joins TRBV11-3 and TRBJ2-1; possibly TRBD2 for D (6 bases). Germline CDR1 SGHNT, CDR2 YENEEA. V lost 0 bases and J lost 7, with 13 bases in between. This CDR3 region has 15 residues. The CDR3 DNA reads TGTGCCAGCAGCTTAGACGGCGGGGTGGGGAATGAGCAGTTCTTC. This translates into CASSLDGGVGNEQFF.

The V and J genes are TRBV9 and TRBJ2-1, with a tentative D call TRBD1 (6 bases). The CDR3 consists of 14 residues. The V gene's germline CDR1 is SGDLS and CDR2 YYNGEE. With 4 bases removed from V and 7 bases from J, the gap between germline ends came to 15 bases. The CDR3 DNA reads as TGTGCCAGCAGCCCGGGACATGTGCTGAATGAGCAGTTCTTC. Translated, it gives CASSPGHVLNEQFF.

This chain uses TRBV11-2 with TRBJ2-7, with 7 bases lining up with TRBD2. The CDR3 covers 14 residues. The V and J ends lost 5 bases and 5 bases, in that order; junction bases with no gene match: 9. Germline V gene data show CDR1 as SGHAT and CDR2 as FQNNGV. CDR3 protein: CASSLGLVDHEQYF. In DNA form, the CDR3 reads TGTGCCAGCAGCCTCGGACTAGTGGATCACGAGCAGTACTTC.

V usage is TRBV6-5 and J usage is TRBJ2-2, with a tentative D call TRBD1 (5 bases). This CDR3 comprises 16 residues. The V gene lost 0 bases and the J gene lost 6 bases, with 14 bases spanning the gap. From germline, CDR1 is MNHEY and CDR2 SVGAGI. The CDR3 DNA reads TGTGCCAGCAGTTACTCAATGATAGGGGCCCCCGGGGAGCTGTTTTTT. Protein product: CASSYSMIGAPGELFF.

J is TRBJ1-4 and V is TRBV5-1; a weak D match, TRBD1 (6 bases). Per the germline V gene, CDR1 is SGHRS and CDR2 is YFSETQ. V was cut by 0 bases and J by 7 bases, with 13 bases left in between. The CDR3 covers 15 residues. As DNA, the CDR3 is TGCGCCAGCAGCTTGGACAGGGCGGGTAGTGAAAAACTGTTTTTT. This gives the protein CASSLDRAGSEKLFF.

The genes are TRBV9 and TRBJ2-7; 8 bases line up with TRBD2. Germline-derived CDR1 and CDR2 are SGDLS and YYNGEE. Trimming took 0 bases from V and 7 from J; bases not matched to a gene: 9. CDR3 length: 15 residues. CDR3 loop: CASSVDPGLAGEQYF. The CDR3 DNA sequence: TGTGCCAGCAGCGTAGACCCCGGACTAGCCGGGGAGCAGTACTTC.

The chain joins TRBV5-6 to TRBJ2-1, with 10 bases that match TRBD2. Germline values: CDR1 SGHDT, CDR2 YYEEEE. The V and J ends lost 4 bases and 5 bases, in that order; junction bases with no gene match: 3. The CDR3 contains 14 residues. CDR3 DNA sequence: TGTGCCAGCAGCGGAGGACTAGCGGACAATGAGCAGTTCTTC. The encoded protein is CASSGGLADNEQFF.

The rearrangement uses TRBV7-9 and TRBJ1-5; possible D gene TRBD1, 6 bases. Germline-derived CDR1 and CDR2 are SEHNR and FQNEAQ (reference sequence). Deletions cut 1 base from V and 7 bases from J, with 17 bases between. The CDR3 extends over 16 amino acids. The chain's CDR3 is CASSLVGSGEGQPQHF. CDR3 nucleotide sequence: TGTGCCAGCAGCTTAGTAGGGTCAGGGGAAGGACAGCCCCAGCATTTT.

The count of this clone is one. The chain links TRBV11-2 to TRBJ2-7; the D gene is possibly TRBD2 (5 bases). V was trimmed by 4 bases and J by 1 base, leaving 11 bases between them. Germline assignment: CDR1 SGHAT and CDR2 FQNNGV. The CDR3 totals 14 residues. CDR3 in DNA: TGTGCCAGCAGCTCTCAAGGCGGGTCCTACGAGCAGTACTTC. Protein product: CASSSQGGSYEQYF.

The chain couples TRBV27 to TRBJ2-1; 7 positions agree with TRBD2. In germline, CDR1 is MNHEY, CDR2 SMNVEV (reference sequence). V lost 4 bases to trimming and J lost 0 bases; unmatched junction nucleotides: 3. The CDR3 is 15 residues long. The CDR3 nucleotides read TGTGCCAGCAGTTCCGGCGGGAGCTCCTACAATGAGCAGTTCTTC. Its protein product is CASSSGGSSYNEQFF.

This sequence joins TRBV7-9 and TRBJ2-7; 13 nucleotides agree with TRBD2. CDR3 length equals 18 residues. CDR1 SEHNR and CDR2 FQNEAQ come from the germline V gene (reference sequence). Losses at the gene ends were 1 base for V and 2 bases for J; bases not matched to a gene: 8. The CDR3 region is CASSLGLSGTSGTYEQYF. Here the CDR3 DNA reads TGTGCCAGCAGCTTAGGGCTATCCGGGACTAGCGGGACCTACGAGCAGTACTTC.

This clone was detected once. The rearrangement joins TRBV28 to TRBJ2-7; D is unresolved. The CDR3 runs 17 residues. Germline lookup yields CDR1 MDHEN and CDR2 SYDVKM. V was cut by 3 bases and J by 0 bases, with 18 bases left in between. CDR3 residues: CASSLGLGGSSSYEQYF. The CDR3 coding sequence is TGTGCCAGCAGTTTGGGTCTTGGCGGATCCAGCTCCTACGAGCAGTACTTC.